The 14 T cell receptor beta chains below were found in one sample sequenced in a study of shared clonotypes between healthy human individuals (dated by TCRdb to 2020 to 2021). Library generation was performed with the immunoSEQ multiplex PCR assay. Held by TCRdb, this immuneACCESS table contains in-frame sequences only and omits some clones. Under half of the omission traces to an unresolved V gene where checked; the cause of the rest is unknown. This sample has about 1 million clones in its table, and roughly 70% of those were observed once. Roughly 1.5% of the sample is held by the ten biggest clonotypes. The sample taken for sequencing was memory CD4+ T cells sorted from blood. The cell subset or site label for this specimen denotes: CD45RA-negative fraction. Every receptor here comes from a young man in good health.

The gene calls are TRBV18 and TRBJ2-6, with 8 bases lining up with TRBD2. CDR3 length: 16 amino acids. Germline CDR1 reads KGHSH; CDR2 reads LQKENI. Losses at the gene ends were 6 bases for V and 1 base for J; bases not matched to a gene: 5. The DNA for the CDR3 is TGTGCCAGCTCCCCCCGGGGGGGATCTGGGGCCAACGTCCTGACTTTC. Its protein is CASSPRGGSGANVLTF.

V is TRBV11-2 and J is TRBJ1-3, with D unclear. The CDR3 has 16 amino acids. The germline V gene encodes CDR1 SGHAT and CDR2 FQNNGV. Trimming pared 0 bases from V and 0 bases from J, leaving 9 bases between. The CDR3 region has the DNA TGTGCCAGCAGCTTAGATCTACACCCCTCTGGAAACACCATATATTTT. Its protein is CASSLDLHPSGNTIYF.

The chain combines TRBV6-1 with TRBJ2-1; either TRBD1 or TRBD2 may supply D (6 bases each). The CDR3 runs 14 residues. Germline lookup yields CDR1 MNHNS and CDR2 SASEGT. V lost 6 bases and J 7 bases, leaving 16 bases between the germline ends. CDR3 region: CASRELLGGNEQFF. CDR3 coding DNA: TGTGCCAGCAGGGAACTACTAGGGGGGAATGAGCAGTTCTTC.

The V and J genes are TRBV7-2 and TRBJ2-1, with a possible D match to TRBD2 (6 bases). The CDR3 is made up of 14 amino acids. With 1 base removed from V and 15 bases from J, the gap between germline ends came to 19 bases. The V gene's germline CDR1 is SGHTA and CDR2 FQGNSA. The CDR3 reads CASSLGFERELPFF. As DNA, the CDR3 is TGTGCCAGCAGCTTAGGGTTTGAACGGGAGCTACCGTTCTTC.

For this clone: The junction departs from germline at one end; a sequencing error may be responsible. This sequence joins TRBV7-7 and TRBJ2-7; 10 positions agree with TRBD1. The CDR3 is 14 residues long. Germline lookup yields CDR1 SSHAT and CDR2 FNYEAQ (reference sequence). CDR3 bases: TGTGCTAGCAGCTCGGGGGACAGGGGCTACGAGCAGTACTTC. This sequence encodes CASSSGDRGYEQYF.

The V gene is TRBV21-1, the J gene TRBJ1-1; the DNA was not compared with TRBD1, the D call given in the table. TRBV21-1 is a known pseudogene. The CDR3 consists of 14 residues. CDR3 bases: TGTGCCAGCACCCTTAGGGGGTCTAGCACTGAAGCTTTCTTT. This gives the protein CASTLRGSSTEAFF.

To note about this clone: A much larger clone sits a single nucleotide away, making a read error possible. The chain carries TRBV9 and TRBJ1-2; TRBD1 agrees at 8 bases. CDR1 is SGDLS and CDR2 is YYNGEE in the germline V gene. CDR3 size: 15 residues. With 6 bases clipped from V and 0 bases from J, the junction kept 7 bases outside the gene matches. CDR3 region: CASNDRQGTNYGYTF. The CDR3 DNA is TGTGCCAGCAACGACCGACAGGGGACTAACTATGGCTACACCTTC.

This clone was counted only a few times. The chain is built from TRBV10-2 and TRBJ2-3; the match to TRBD2 covers 8 bases. V lost 6 bases, J lost 0 bases, and 8 bases stayed unmatched. Germline loops: CDR1 WSHSY, CDR2 SAAADI. This CDR3 has 16 amino acids. The CDR3 is CASRASGGASTDTQYF. The CDR3 region has the DNA TGCGCCAGCAGGGCGAGCGGGGGAGCTAGCACAGATACGCAGTATTTT.

The chain links TRBV5-1 to TRBJ2-7; TRBD2 matches at 11 bases. V shed 4 bases, J shed 6 bases, and the junction held 12 bases outside the gene matches. CDR3 length equals 16 residues. Germline V lookup: CDR1 SGHRS, CDR2 YFSETQ. CDR3 in amino acids: CASSLGASGRYCEQYF. The CDR3, as DNA: TGCGCCAGCAGCCTGGGGGCTAGCGGGAGGTATTGCGAGCAGTACTTC.

This clone was seen a few times. The chain carries TRBV4-1 and TRBJ1-5; 8 nucleotides line up with TRBD1. Losses at the gene ends were 4 bases for V and 3 bases for J; bases not matched to a gene: 8. The CDR3 totals 16 residues. Germline V gives CDR1 MGHRA, CDR2 YSYEKL. CDR3 protein: CASSLTGGDLNQPQHF. The CDR3 DNA follows: TGCGCCAGCAGCCTCACAGGGGGGGACCTCAATCAGCCCCAGCATTTT.

The chain couples TRBV28 to TRBJ1-5, with no clear D. V lost 2 bases to trimming and J lost 7 bases, with 6 bases between them. The CDR3 has 12 residues. Germline CDR1 is MDHEN and CDR2 is SYDVKM. CDR3 amino acids: CASSLPGQPQHF. The CDR3 bases are TGTGCCAGCAGTTTACCGGGGCAGCCCCAGCATTTT.

The chain is built from TRBV5-6 and TRBJ1-2; no clear D. V dropped 2 bases and J dropped 4 bases, with 6 bases sitting between them. The CDR3 totals 12 residues. CDR1 is SGHDT and CDR2 is YYEEEE in the germline V gene. CDR3 nucleotides: TGTGCCAGCAGCTTAGGACTCTATGGCTACACCTTC. Translated, it gives CASSLGLYGYTF.

As to this clone: Other DNA sequences of this sample code for an identical CDR3. CDR3 region: CASSRADTQYF. The CDR3, as DNA: TGCGCCAGCAGTAGGGCAGATACGCAGTATTTT. This chain uses TRBV5-1 with TRBJ2-3; D call uncertain. The CDR3 loop spans 11 amino acids. With 5 bases removed from V and 4 bases from J, the gap between germline ends came to 5 bases. Looked up from germline, CDR1 is SGHRS and CDR2 is YFSETQ.

This clone was seen a few times. This chain links TRBV19 with TRBJ1-5, with 9 bases aligning to TRBD1. The length of the CDR3 is 17 residues. Germline trimming cut 6 bases from V and 2 bases from J; bases unmatched to any gene: 11. Looked up from germline, CDR1 is LNHDA and CDR2 is SQIVND (reference sequence). The CDR3 here is CASRGTGTTFGNQPQHF. For the CDR3, the DNA is TGTGCCAGTAGGGGGACAGGGACGACGTTTGGCAATCAGCCCCAGCATTTT.